This T cell receptor (beta chain) was identified during a study of graft-versus-host responses after intestinal transplantation. Overall study: After anti-thymocyte globulin induction, recipients took tacrolimus and steroids for around three years.

Study-level points and caveats: Declining HvG levels early post-transplant were linked to peak circulating GvH clone levels.

Libraries were prepared by immunoSEQ multiplex PCR; TCRdb keeps only in-frame clonotypes and omits some of them. The repertoire includes around 14,000 clones, roughly two fifths of them detected once, and roughly 15% sits in the top ten. Looked up from germline, CDR1 is GTSNPN and CDR2 is SVGIG (reference sequence). V shed 0 bases and J 8 bases; nucleotides not matched to a gene: 7. The CDR3 extends over 14 amino acids. Investigators plated roughly 200,000 CFSE-labeled responder cells together with roughly 200,000 irradiated stimulator cells labeled with violet dye. The V call is TRBV30, the J call TRBJ2-4, with 7 nucleotides matching TRBD2. This TCR was sampled from a human patient who received an intestinal transplant. The starting material was alloreactive CD8+ T cells from a mixed lymphocyte reaction culture, obtained before intestinal transplant. Subset defined: CFSE-low proliferating T cells sorted from roughly six-day pre-transplant mixed lymphocyte reaction (GvH or HvG direction). The CDR3 protein is CAWSVGEGWDIQYF. CDR3 in DNA: TGTGCCTGGAGTGTAGGGGAGGGTTGGGACATTCAGTACTTC. Together with reference TRBV30 and TRBJ2-4, the CDR3 gives the full variable domain: SQTIHQWPATLVQPVGSPLSLECTVEGTSNPNLYWYRQAAGRGLQLLFYSVGIGQISSEVPQNLSASRPQDRQFILSSKKLLLSDSGFYLCAWSVGEGWDIQYFGAGTRLSVL.